These 18 T cell receptor beta chains were all obtained from the same sample, sequenced in a study of response to subunit inactivated influenza vaccine (dated by TCRdb to about 2018). Library preparation was by RT-PCR. Sequencing took place on an Illumina HiSeq 2500. TCRdb reworked the public reads: Q25 trimming with fastp, MiXCR clone assembly, productive beta chains retained. Identical CDR3 proteins give one entry, which carries the most common genes and DNA. In all, the sample holds 160,000 or so distinct CDR3 sequences, and about a tenth of those were seen once. 9.5% to 15% of the sample goes to the ten largest clones. The sample's time point label, decoded: 45 days after influenza vaccine administration. The sample was non-naive T cells sorted from PBMCs, taken around seven weeks after vaccination. The cell subset or site label, read with the paper, signifies: memory T cell fraction. The receptors originated from a man aged 50 to 60 who received an inactivated influenza vaccine. Donor details come from another sample of the same person, matched by shared clones.

This clonotype appeared a few times. The rearrangement uses TRBV5-1 and TRBJ2-2; 7 bases agree with TRBD2. Trimming removed 0 bases from V and 4 bases from J; junction bases left unmatched: 6. CDR1 is SGHRS, CDR2 YFSETQ, per germline. The CDR3 has 16 residues. The DNA of the CDR3 is TGCGCCAGCAGCTTGGTTGGGAGGGCCGGCACCGGGGAGCTGTTTTTT. Translating it yields CASSLVGRAGTGELFF.

The chain has TRBV6-2 or TRBV6-3 and TRBJ2-3, with D unresolved. Germline V CDR1 and CDR2: MNHEY, SVGEGT. V lost 3 bases and J 0 bases, leaving 7 bases between the germline ends. The CDR3 is 14 amino acids. In nucleotides, the CDR3 is TGTGCCAGCAGTTATATCGGCAGCACAGATACGCAGTATTTT. This sequence encodes CASSYIGSTDTQYF.

This clonotype was detected ten times or more. This chain uses TRBV20-1 with TRBJ2-5; 7 nucleotides match TRBD2. Per germline, CDR1 DFQATT and CDR2 SNEGSKA (reference sequence). This CDR3 has 17 residues. V lost 0 bases, J lost 5 bases, and 15 bases stayed unmatched. For the CDR3, the DNA is TGCAGTGCTAGAGAGCCTGGGGGTGGCGGGAGAAGGGAGACCCAGTACTTC. Protein product: CSAREPGGGGRRETQYF.

This clonotype has a count of ten or more. V and J are TRBV6-2 or TRBV6-3 and TRBJ2-7; D possibly corresponds to TRBD2 (6 bases). The V gene lost 4 bases and the J gene lost 5 bases, with 9 bases spanning the gap. The germline V gene has CDR1 MNHEY and CDR2 SVGEGT. CDR3 length: 12 amino acids. The CDR3 DNA is TGTGCCAGCAGTTGGGGGGAGAACGAGCAGTACTTC. Its protein product is CASSWGENEQYF.

Ten or more counts support this clonotype. The chain has TRBV7-2 and TRBJ2-7; TRBD1 agrees at 10 bases. The CDR3 has 14 amino acids. V shed 7 bases, J shed 5 bases, and the junction held 8 bases outside the gene matches. Per the germline V gene, CDR1 is SGHTA and CDR2 is FQGNSA. The CDR3 nucleotides read TGTGCCAGCAAAAGGGACAGGGGAAGGGACGAGCAGTACTTC. Its translation is CASKRDRGRDEQYF. Full variable domain (missing parts from reference TRBV7-2 and TRBJ2-7): GAGVSQSPSNKVTEKGKDVELRCDPISGHTALYWYRQSLGQGLEFLIYFQGNSAPDKSGLPSDRFSAERTGGSVSTLTIQRTQQEDSAVYLCASKRDRGRDEQYFGPGTRLTVT.

The chain uses TRBV27 and TRBJ1-6; D may be TRBD1 (6 bases). The CDR3 is 15 residues long. CDR1 is MNHEY and CDR2 is SMNVEV in the germline V gene (reference sequence). Trimming took off 4 bases at V and 7 bases at J, with 14 bases between the two ends. CDR3 loop: CASSWGAQVNSPLHF. In DNA, the CDR3 is TGTGCCAGCAGTTGGGGGGCGCAGGTGAATTCACCCCTCCACTTT.

The table lists this clonotype with many counts. The chain employs TRBV12-3 or TRBV12-4 and TRBJ1-1; 8 bases fit TRBD1. The CDR3 consists of 18 residues. J lost 1 base, V lost 5 bases, and 15 bases had no gene match. The CDR3 sequence: CASSPADRGSRANTEAFF. In DNA, the CDR3 is TGTGCCAGCAGTCCCGCCGACAGGGGCAGTCGGGCGAACACTGAAGCTTTCTTT.

This clonotype was counted ten times or more. This chain uses TRBV4-3 with TRBJ2-7; 11 bases are a match to TRBD1. Germline V lookup: CDR1 LGHNA, CDR2 YSLEER. This CDR3 has 13 residues. After removal of 3 bases from V and 7 bases from J, the junction contained 2 bases not matched to a gene. For the CDR3, the DNA is TGCGCCAGCAGCCAGGACAGGGGGCGGGAGCAGTACTTC. It codes for CASSQDRGREQYF.

This clonotype was recorded many times. Here the CDR3 reads CASSYWSAGANVLTF. DNA for the CDR3: TGTGCCAGCAGTTACTGGAGTGCTGGGGCCAACGTCCTGACTTTC. The gene calls are TRBV6-5 and TRBJ2-6; the D is unclear. The germline CDR1 and CDR2 sequences are MNHEY and SVGAGI. The CDR3 extends over 15 amino acids. Trimming took off 1 base at V and 2 bases at J, with 6 bases between the two ends.

This clonotype was detected only a few times. The DNA for the CDR3 is TGTGCCAGCAGCCCCGGGAGATACGAGCAGTACTTC. This encodes CASSPGRYEQYF. The V call is TRBV3-1, the J call TRBJ2-7, with a possible D match to TRBD2 (6 bases). The ends were cut back, 4 bases at V and 4 bases at J, with 8 bases in the middle. There are 12 residues in the CDR3. Germline V gene sequence: CDR1 LGHDT, CDR2 YNNKEL (reference sequence).

This clonotype appeared many times. The rearrangement joins TRBV7-2 to TRBJ2-4, with 9 bases matching TRBD2. With 6 bases clipped from V and 7 bases from J, the junction kept 16 bases outside the gene matches. Germline V gene data show CDR1 as SGHTA and CDR2 as FQGNSA. CDR3 length: 17 amino acids. The CDR3 sequence is CASSYKLAGTLGNIQYF. The CDR3 nucleotides are TGTGCCAGCAGTTATAAACTAGCGGGCACGCTGGGGAACATTCAGTACTTC.

This clonotype came up many times. The J gene is TRBJ1-1, the V gene TRBV9, with D perhaps matching TRBD1 (5 bases). This CDR3 spans 13 amino acids. V lost 3 bases to trimming and J lost 1 base, with 7 bases between them. Germline CDR1 is SGDLS and CDR2 is YYNGEE. The CDR3 spells CASSEGQNTEAFF. The DNA of the CDR3 is TGTGCCAGCAGCGAAGGACAGAACACTGAAGCTTTCTTT.

This clonotype has at least ten counts. This rearrangement joins TRBV7-8 to TRBJ2-7; 11 bases align to TRBD1. The CDR3 has 14 residues. From germline, CDR1 is SGHVS and CDR2 FQNEAQ. The V segment lost 5 bases and the J segment 7 bases; nucleotides outside the gene matches: 7. For the CDR3, the DNA is TGTGCCAGCAGCCTAGGACAGGGGGCTGGGGAGCAGTACTTC. Translating it yields CASSLGQGAGEQYF.

In this sample, this clonotype turned up a few times. J is TRBJ2-6 and V is TRBV28; D possibly corresponds to TRBD2 (6 bases). This CDR3 contains 17 residues. Germline values: CDR1 MDHEN, CDR2 SYDVKM. V shed 6 bases and J shed 0 bases, with 15 bases lying between them. In DNA, the CDR3 is TGTGCCAGCAGCCTCCTAGGAGGGAGCTCTGGGGCCAACGTCCTGACTTTC. Residues: CASSLLGGSSGANVLTF.

This clonotype was observed a handful of times. CDR3 DNA: TGTGCCAGCTCACCACAGGGTTATTTGTACGAGCAGTACTTC. Its protein is CASSPQGYLYEQYF. The chain carries TRBV18 and TRBJ2-7; D call uncertain. Trimming removed 1 base from V and 4 bases from J, with 11 bases in between. The CDR3 totals 14 residues. Germline V gene lookup returns CDR1 KGHSH and CDR2 LQKENI.

This clonotype was observed many times. The chain uses TRBV7-9 and TRBJ1-6; D call uncertain. Trimming removed 5 bases from V and 14 bases from J, with 16 bases in between. CDR3 length equals 13 residues. CDR1 and CDR2 (germline): SEHNR, FQNEAQ (reference sequence). CDR3 in amino acids: CASSPRPDLALHF. The CDR3, as DNA: TGTGCCAGCAGCCCCAGACCCGACCTGGCCCTCCACTTT.

This clonotype was detected only a few times. This rearrangement joins TRBV20-1 to TRBJ1-1; no clear D gene. V was clipped by 6 bases and J by 2 bases, with 19 bases between them. This CDR3 region has 15 residues. Per germline, CDR1 DFQATT and CDR2 SNEGSKA (reference sequence). The CDR3 loop reads CSAKGSLDLNTEAFF. Here the CDR3 DNA reads TGCAGTGCCAAGGGTAGCCTGGACCTCAACACTGAAGCTTTCTTT.

With respect to this clonotype: This may arise from a read error, as a much more abundant clone is one base away. The genes are TRBV11-2 and TRBJ2-1; the D gene could be TRBD1 or TRBD2 (5 bases each). CDR1 and CDR2 (germline): SGHAT, FQNNGV. The V gene lost 8 bases and the J gene lost 7 bases, with 21 bases spanning the gap. The CDR3 spans 15 residues. CDR3 in DNA: TGTGCCAGCCAACCCGGGGCGCGCCGAGGGAATGAGCAGTTCTTC. This translates into CASQPGARRGNEQFF.